This T cell receptor (beta chain) was identified in a study of spatial heterogeneity in lung cancer. TCRdb reprocessed the 5' RACE reads via MiXCR and lists one record per CDR3 protein. The sample has more than 60,000 distinct CDR3 sequences, 6.3% seen once. Time point defined: sample taken at primary tumor resection. The sequencing used PBMCs, collected at surgery. The TCR originated in a female donor with early-stage non-small cell lung cancer.

The CDR3 bases are TGTGCCAGCAGGGGGACAACTAATGAAAAACTGTTTTTT. Amino acid sequence: CASRGTTNEKLFF. This sequence joins TRBV6-1 and TRBJ1-4; D unresolved. This CDR3 spans 13 amino acids. Germline V CDR1 and CDR2: MNHNS, SASEGT. V was shortened by 6 bases and J by 0 bases, with 5 bases between the two germline ends.